This T cell receptor (beta chain) is drawn from a study of cytomegalovirus exposure and HLA in healthy donors. PCR involved 60 Vbeta and 13 Jbeta primers. Clones were sequenced by immunoSEQ multiplex PCR, and TCRdb holds only the in-frame ones, with some missing. The sample lists around 120,000 clones, over 60% occurring once. The clonotype originates from a woman aged 40 to 50 in good health and CMV-seropositive. The sample taken for sequencing was PBMCs.

The chain's CDR3 is CAWFNGGGWSSGSVGEQFF. In DNA, the CDR3 is TGTGCCTGGTTCAACGGGGGGGGGTGGAGTAGCGGGAGTGTGGGTGAGCAGTTCTTC. The rearrangement uses TRBV30 and TRBJ2-1, with 9 bases aligning to TRBD2. The germline V gene encodes CDR1 GTSNPN and CDR2 SVGIG (reference sequence). After removal of 5 bases from V and 9 bases from J, the junction contained 26 bases not matched to a gene. There are 19 residues in the CDR3.